The TCR beta chain under discussion was sequenced for a study of blood T cell repertoires in COVID-19. There are a few counts of this clone. Across roughly 25 US areas, participants ranged in age from 18 to 89 years. What the recovered Cohort 3 donors had was two negative PCRs, clearance, or symptom resolution. In the source study's methods: Using reference gene primer amplification, nucleated cell counts were estimated. The table came from immunoSEQ multiplex PCR; TCRdb's copy has only in-frame clones and leaves some out. D and trimming were read from the DNA, whereas the V and J calls and clone size are those reported in that table. The table includes some 200,000 clones, around 82% detected once. The trim removed 5 bases at V and 3 bases at J, leaving 10 bases unmatched. The germline gives CDR1 LGHNA, CDR2 YNFKEQ. This CDR3 is 16 amino acids long.

This sequence joins TRBV4-2 and TRBJ2-3, with 8 bases aligning to TRBD2. This sequence originates from a man in his forties or fifties who had recovered from COVID-19. Sequences were obtained from PBMCs or T cells enriched from blood (not recorded which). CDR3 coding DNA: TGTGCCAGCAGCTTCTACAGCGGGGGAATGACAGATACGCAGTATTTT. Translating gives CASSFYSGGMTDTQYF.